The present TCR beta chain was sequenced within a study of shared clonotypes between healthy human individuals. There are 14 residues in the CDR3. Germline values: CDR1 SGHRS, CDR2 YFSETQ. V was pared by 4 bases and J by 4 bases, with 5 bases of the junction left unmatched. As originally analysed: Filtering differed because ImmunoSEQ produced junction-only sequences that carried no quality scores. The protocol was immunoSEQ multiplex PCR, while the TCRdb copy is restricted to in-frame clones and leaves out a portion. V and J calls plus clone size are reproduced from that table; the DNA served to infer D and trimming. The sample comprises under 1 million clones, 96% of which are singletons, and approximately 0.2% rests with the top ten. Terminally differentiated effector memory CD45RA+ cells were left out of the naive CD8 fraction, which was CD45RO-negative and positively selected for CCR7.

This receptor was obtained from a young man in good health. The J gene is TRBJ1-2, the V gene TRBV5-1; 9 bases are a match to TRBD1. The sample was naive CD8+ T cells sorted from blood. The chain's CDR3 is CASSLRTGAYGYTF. The CDR3 DNA sequence: TGCGCCAGCAGCCTTAGGACAGGGGCCTATGGCTACACCTTC.